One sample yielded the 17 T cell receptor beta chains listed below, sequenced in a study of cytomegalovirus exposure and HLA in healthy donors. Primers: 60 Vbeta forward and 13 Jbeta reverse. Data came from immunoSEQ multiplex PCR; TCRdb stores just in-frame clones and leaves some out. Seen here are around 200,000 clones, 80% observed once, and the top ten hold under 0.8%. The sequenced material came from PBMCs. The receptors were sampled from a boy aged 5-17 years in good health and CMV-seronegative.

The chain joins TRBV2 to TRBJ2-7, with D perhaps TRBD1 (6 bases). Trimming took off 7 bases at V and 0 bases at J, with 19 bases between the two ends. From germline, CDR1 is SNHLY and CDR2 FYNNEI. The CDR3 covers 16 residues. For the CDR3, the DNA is TGTGCCAGCACTCCAGGGGCCCTTTTAAGCTCCTACGAGCAGTACTTC. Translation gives CASTPGALLSSYEQYF.

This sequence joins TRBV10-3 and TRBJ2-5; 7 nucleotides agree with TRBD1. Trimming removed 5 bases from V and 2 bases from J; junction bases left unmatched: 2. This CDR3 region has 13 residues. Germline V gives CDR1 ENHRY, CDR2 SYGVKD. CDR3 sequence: CAISLTGQETQYF. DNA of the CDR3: TGTGCCATCAGTCTGACAGGGCAAGAGACCCAGTACTTC.

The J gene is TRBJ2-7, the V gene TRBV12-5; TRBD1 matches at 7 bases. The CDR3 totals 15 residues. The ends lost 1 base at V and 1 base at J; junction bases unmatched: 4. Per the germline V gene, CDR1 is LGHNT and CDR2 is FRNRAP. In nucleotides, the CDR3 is TGTGCTAGTGGTTTGGCACCGGGACAGTCCTACGAGCAGTACTTC. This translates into CASGLAPGQSYEQYF.

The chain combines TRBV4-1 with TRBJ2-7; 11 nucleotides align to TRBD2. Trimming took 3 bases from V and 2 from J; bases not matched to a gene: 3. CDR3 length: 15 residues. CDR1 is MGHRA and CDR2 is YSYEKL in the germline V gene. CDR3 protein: CASSQVAGGPYEQYF. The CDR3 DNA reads TGCGCCAGCAGCCAGGTAGCGGGGGGGCCCTACGAGCAGTACTTC.

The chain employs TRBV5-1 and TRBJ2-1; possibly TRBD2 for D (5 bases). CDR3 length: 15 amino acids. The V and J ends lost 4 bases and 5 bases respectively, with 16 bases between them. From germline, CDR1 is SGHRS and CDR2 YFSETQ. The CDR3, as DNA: TGCGCCAGCAGCAAAAGCGGAGAAACCCACAATGAGCAGTTCTTC. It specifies CASSKSGETHNEQFF.

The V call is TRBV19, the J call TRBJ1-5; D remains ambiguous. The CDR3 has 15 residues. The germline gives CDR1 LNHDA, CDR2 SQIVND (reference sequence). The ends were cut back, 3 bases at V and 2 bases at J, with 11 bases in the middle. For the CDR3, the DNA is TGTGCCAGTAGTATCCCCTCCGGAGGCAATCAGCCCCAGCATTTT. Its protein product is CASSIPSGGNQPQHF.

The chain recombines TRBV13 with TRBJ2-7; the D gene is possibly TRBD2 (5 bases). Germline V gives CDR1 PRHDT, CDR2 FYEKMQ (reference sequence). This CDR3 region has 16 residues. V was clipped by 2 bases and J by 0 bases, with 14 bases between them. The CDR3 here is CASSLRADASSYEQYF. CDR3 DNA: TGTGCCAGCAGCTTAAGAGCGGACGCGAGCTCCTACGAGCAGTACTTC.

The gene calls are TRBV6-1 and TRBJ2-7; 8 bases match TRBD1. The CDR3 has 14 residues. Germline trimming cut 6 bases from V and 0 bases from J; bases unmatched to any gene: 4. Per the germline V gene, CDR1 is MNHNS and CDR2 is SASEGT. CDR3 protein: CASSPGTGSYEQYF. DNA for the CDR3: TGTGCCAGCAGCCCCGGGACAGGCTCCTACGAGCAGTACTTC.

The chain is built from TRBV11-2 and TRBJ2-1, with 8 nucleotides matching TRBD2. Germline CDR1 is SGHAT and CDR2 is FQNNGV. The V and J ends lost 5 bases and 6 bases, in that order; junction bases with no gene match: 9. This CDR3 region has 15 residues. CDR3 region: CASSRGLGNRNEQFF. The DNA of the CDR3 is TGTGCCAGCAGCCGGGGACTAGGGAATCGCAATGAGCAGTTCTTC.

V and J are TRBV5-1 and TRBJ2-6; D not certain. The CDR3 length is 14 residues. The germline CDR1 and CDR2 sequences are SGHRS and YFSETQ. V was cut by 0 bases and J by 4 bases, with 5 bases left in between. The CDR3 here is CASSLGLGANVLTF. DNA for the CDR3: TGCGCCAGCAGCTTGGGGCTCGGGGCCAACGTCCTGACTTTC. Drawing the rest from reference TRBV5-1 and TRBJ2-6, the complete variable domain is KAGVTQTPRYLIKTRGQQVTLSCSPISGHRSVSWYQQTPGQGLQFLFEYFSETQRNKGNFPGRFSGRQFSNSRSEMNVSTLELGDSALYLCASSLGLGANVLTFGAGSRLTVL.

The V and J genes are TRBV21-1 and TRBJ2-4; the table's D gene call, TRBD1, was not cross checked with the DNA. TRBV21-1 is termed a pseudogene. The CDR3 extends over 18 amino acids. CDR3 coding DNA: TGTGCCAGCAGCAGAAAAAGGGGGTACAGGGGCGCCAAAAACATTCAGTACTTC. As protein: CASSRKRGYRGAKNIQYF.

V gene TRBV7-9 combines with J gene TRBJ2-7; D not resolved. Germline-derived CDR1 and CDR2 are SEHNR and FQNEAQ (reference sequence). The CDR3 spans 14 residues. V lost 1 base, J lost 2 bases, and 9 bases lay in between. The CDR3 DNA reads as TGTGCCAGCAGCTTAGACTTCCCTCCCTACGAGCAGTACTTC. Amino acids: CASSLDFPPYEQYF. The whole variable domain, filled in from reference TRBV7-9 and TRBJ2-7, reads DTGVSQNPRHKITKRGQNVTFRCDPISEHNRLYWYRQTLGQGPEFLTYFQNEAQLEKSRLLSDRFSAERPKGSFSTLEIQRTEQGDSAMYLCASSLDFPPYEQYFGPGTRLTVT.

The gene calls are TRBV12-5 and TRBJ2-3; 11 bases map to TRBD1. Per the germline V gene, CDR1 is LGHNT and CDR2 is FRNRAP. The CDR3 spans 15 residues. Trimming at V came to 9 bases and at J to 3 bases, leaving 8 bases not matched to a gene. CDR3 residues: CASGPGQGATDTQYF. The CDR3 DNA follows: TGTGCTAGCGGCCCCGGACAGGGGGCGACAGATACGCAGTATTTT.

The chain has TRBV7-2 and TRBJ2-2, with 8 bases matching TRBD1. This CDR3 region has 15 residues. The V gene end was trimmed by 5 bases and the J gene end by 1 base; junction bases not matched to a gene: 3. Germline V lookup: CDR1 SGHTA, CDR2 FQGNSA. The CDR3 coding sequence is TGTGCCAGCAGCCCCGGACAGGGGAACACCGGGGAGCTGTTTTTT. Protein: CASSPGQGNTGELFF.

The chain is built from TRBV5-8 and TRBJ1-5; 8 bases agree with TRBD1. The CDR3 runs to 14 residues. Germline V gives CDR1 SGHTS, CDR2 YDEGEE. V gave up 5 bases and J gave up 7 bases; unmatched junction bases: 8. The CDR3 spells CASRSDRGVQPQHF. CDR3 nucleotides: TGTGCCAGCAGATCCGACAGGGGTGTCCAGCCCCAGCATTTT.

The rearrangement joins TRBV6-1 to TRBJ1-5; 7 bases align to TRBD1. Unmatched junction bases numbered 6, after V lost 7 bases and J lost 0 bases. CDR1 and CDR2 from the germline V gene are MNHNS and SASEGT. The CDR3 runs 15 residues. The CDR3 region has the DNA TGTGCCAGCACTTCAGGGGGACCTAGCAATCAGCCCCAGCATTTT. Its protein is CASTSGGPSNQPQHF.

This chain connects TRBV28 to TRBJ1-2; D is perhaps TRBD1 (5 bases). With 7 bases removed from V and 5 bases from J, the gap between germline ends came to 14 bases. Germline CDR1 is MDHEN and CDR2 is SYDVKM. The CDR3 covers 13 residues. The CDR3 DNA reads TGTGCCAGCAATCGGATCCGGGGGTATGGCTACACCTTC. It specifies CASNRIRGYGYTF.